This TCR beta chain stems from a study of CXCR3-negative and CXCR3-positive naive CD8 T cells. Study-wide background: TRB reads totalled about 140 million, about 1.5 +/- 0.3 million per library.

UMI-tagged TRB cDNA libraries were built via 5' RACE. Each CDR3 protein gets one entry in TCRdb, which reprocessed the 5' RACE reads and gives no DNA. Its table records some 53,000 distinct CDR3 sequences. A word on this clonotype: The antigen remains undetermined.

The CDR3 totals 20 residues. Germline CDR1 and CDR2: LGHNA and YNFKEQ. Whole-study findings and limits: TRB CDR3s of CXCR3-positive naive cells were more hydrophobic than those of CXCR3-negative naive cells. Partly lower CXCR3 expression followed cryopreservation, and most assays relied on fresh PBMCs.

The clonotype originates from a human donor in good health. Some clones in this sample may be carry-over from other donors' samples. Sequencing was done on a sample of naive CXCR3+ CD8+ T cells from blood. The subset here: CD45RO-CCR7+CD27+CD95- naive CD8+ T cells expressing CXCR3 (TNR3+). The chain couples TRBV4-2 to TRBJ2-1; with no DNA, the TCRdb D assignment of TRBD2 cannot be verified. CDR3: CASSPPEGLAGGQVQGEQFF.